These 14 T cell receptor beta chains were sequenced from one sample in a study of blood T cell repertoires in COVID-19. Repertoires were generated with immunoSEQ multiplex PCR, while TCRdb's copy carries only in-frame clones and drops some. The sample includes 160,000 or so clones, around 87% seen only once; the top ten take about a tenth. Sequenced input: peripheral blood. The source is a woman in her 70s with COVID-19, enrolled during active disease.

For the CDR3, the DNA is TGCGCCAGCAGCCAAGGTGGAAGGGGTGGTCATGAAAAACTGTTTTTT. It encodes CASSQGGRGGHEKLFF. This rearrangement joins TRBV4-1 to TRBJ1-4; D may be TRBD1 (5 bases). This CDR3 region has 16 residues. Per germline, CDR1 MGHRA and CDR2 YSYEKL. V lost 1 base, J lost 6 bases, and 15 bases lay in between.

V gene TRBV28 combines with J gene TRBJ1-5; no clear D gene. The CDR3 consists of 12 residues. In germline, CDR1 is MDHEN, CDR2 SYDVKM. V was cut by 10 bases and J by 8 bases, with 15 bases left in between. CDR3 sequence: CATEWLFKPQHF. The CDR3 nucleotides read TGTGCCACCGAGTGGTTGTTCAAGCCCCAGCATTTT.

A few counts support this clone. The rearrangement links TRBV10-3 to TRBJ1-3; D may be TRBD1 (5 bases). The germline V and J ends were trimmed by 3 bases and 2 bases, with 20 bases remaining between them. Per the germline V gene, CDR1 is ENHRY and CDR2 is SYGVKD. The CDR3 contains 18 residues. The CDR3 is CAISEGKGEVGTGNTIYF. The CDR3 DNA reads as TGTGCCATCAGTGAAGGAAAAGGGGAGGTAGGTACTGGAAACACCATATATTTT.

The chain carries TRBV6-5 and TRBJ1-1; maybe TRBD1 (5 bases). V was cut by 11 bases and J by 5 bases, with 15 bases left in between. CDR3 length: 12 amino acids. Germline V gene sequence: CDR1 MNHEY, CDR2 SVGAGI. The DNA of the CDR3 is TGTGCCGGCGCGCGGGGGGGAACTGAAGCTTTCTTT. Amino acid sequence: CAGARGGTEAFF.

This rearrangement joins TRBV5-1 to TRBJ2-7; possible D gene TRBD2, 6 bases. CDR1 is SGHRS and CDR2 is YFSETQ in the germline V gene. This CDR3 is 14 amino acids long. V lost 2 bases and J 1 base, leaving 10 bases between the germline ends. The CDR3 DNA follows: TGCGCCAGCAGCTTAGACAGCGGGTCCTACGAGCAGTACTTC. The encoded protein is CASSLDSGSYEQYF.

This clone was detected only once. The J gene is TRBJ1-1, the V gene TRBV7-9; a possible D gene is TRBD1 (5 bases). V gave up 1 base and J gave up 0 bases, with 6 bases separating them. The CDR3 runs to 14 residues. The germline V gene has CDR1 SEHNR and CDR2 FQNEAQ (reference sequence). The CDR3: CASSLGQLNTEAFF. The DNA of the CDR3 is TGTGCCAGCAGCTTAGGACAGCTGAACACTGAAGCTTTCTTT.

The chain is built from TRBV10-3 and TRBJ2-7; 9 bases agree with TRBD1. Per the germline V gene, CDR1 is ENHRY and CDR2 is SYGVKD. The V gene end was trimmed by 0 bases and the J gene end by 6 bases; junction bases not matched to a gene: 9. This CDR3 contains 16 residues. CDR3 nucleotides: TGTGCCATCAGTGAGTCTACGGGACAGGGTGGGGGCGAGCAGTACTTC. The encoded protein is CAISESTGQGGGEQYF.

The chain joins TRBV7-3 to TRBJ2-5; TRBD1 might be the D (6 bases). Germline lookup yields CDR1 SGHTA and CDR2 FQGTGA. CDR3 length equals 15 residues. The V end was cut by 2 bases, the J end by 5 bases, with 15 bases between. CDR3 sequence reads: CASSLSAGDFETQYF. In DNA form, the CDR3 reads TGTGCCAGCAGCTTATCGGCAGGGGATTTCGAGACCCAGTACTTC. The full variable domain, with the rest looked up from reference TRBV7-3 and TRBJ2-5, is GAGVSQTPSNKVTEKGKYVELRCDPISGHTALYWYRQSLGQGPEFLIYFQGTGAADDSGLPNDRFFAVRPEGSVSTLKIQRTERGDSAVYLCASSLSAGDFETQYFGPGTRLLVL.

This rearrangement joins TRBV2 to TRBJ2-2, with D unclear. CDR1 is SNHLY, CDR2 FYNNEI, per germline. There are 16 residues in the CDR3. With 2 bases removed from V and 1 base from J, the gap between germline ends came to 11 bases. The CDR3 is CASSETRIQNTGELFF. The CDR3 DNA follows: TGTGCCAGCAGTGAAACCAGGATACAGAACACCGGGGAGCTGTTTTTT.

The chain links TRBV6-5 to TRBJ2-2, with 13 bases that match TRBD2. With V trimmed by 5 bases and J by 6 bases, 3 bases remained unmatched. Germline CDR1 and CDR2: MNHEY and SVGAGI. CDR3 length: 15 residues. The CDR3 DNA sequence: TGTGCCAGCAGTAAGGGACTAGCGGGGCCCGGGGAGCTGTTTTTT. This codes for CASSKGLAGPGELFF.

This sequence joins TRBV5-8 and TRBJ2-1, with TRBD2 matching over 10 bases. V was pared by 4 bases and J by 0 bases, with 7 bases of the junction left unmatched. The CDR3 is 17 residues long. Germline assignment: CDR1 SGHTS and CDR2 YDEGEE. Written as DNA, the CDR3 is TGTGCCAGCAGCCACGAGCGGGGGGGTGGCTCCTACAATGAGCAGTTCTTC. This sequence encodes CASSHERGGGSYNEQFF.

The V gene is TRBV11-3, the J gene TRBJ2-2, with D possibly TRBD1 on 5 matching bases. Germline lookup yields CDR1 SGHNT and CDR2 YENEEA. Between the trimmed V and J ends, which lost 0 bases and 8 bases, there was a span of 10 bases. CDR3 length: 14 amino acids. The CDR3 coding sequence is TGTGCCAGCAGCTTAGAGGGGCAGAGGGGGGAGCTGTTTTTT. It codes for CASSLEGQRGELFF. The entire variable domain, with the rest obtained from reference TRBV11-3 and TRBJ2-2, is as follows: EAGVVQSPRYKIIEKKQPVAFWCNPISGHNTLYWYLQNLGQGPELLIRYENEEAVDDSQLPKDRFSAERLKGVDSTLKIQPAELGDSAVYLCASSLEGQRGELFFGEGSRLTVL.

The chain couples TRBV19 to TRBJ1-5, with TRBD1 as a possible D gene (5 bases). The germline V gene has CDR1 LNHDA and CDR2 SQIVND (reference sequence). The V end lost 1 base, the J end lost 6 bases, and 10 bases lay between the germline ends. The CDR3 runs 14 residues. CDR3 loop: CASSIVGVGQPQHF. The CDR3 DNA reads as TGTGCCAGTAGTATAGTAGGGGTAGGTCAGCCCCAGCATTTT.

The chain recombines TRBV7-6 with TRBJ1-3, with a possible D match to TRBD1 (6 bases). Germline loops: CDR1 SGHVS, CDR2 FNYEAQ. This CDR3 region has 17 residues. V was trimmed by 1 base and J by 3 bases, leaving 16 bases between them. The CDR3: CASSLGAGDILGNTIYF. CDR3 DNA: TGTGCCAGCAGCTTAGGGGCAGGGGATATCCTTGGAAACACCATATATTTT.